The 14 T cell receptor beta chains below were found in one sample sequenced in a study of CD8+ T cells in alopecia areata. Treatment noted: oral pan-JAK inhibitor, 5-10 mg twice daily. Extracted RNA was reverse transcribed, and the resulting cDNA served as sequencing template. TCRdb's table, derived via immunoSEQ multiplex PCR, lists solely in-frame clones and lacks some. The repertoire consists of roughly 73,000 clones, with about 30% occurring once and the leading ten covering just under 15%. The material sequenced was CD8+ T cells sorted from blood, taken at week 4, from a patient treated with tofacitinib. The receptors here all came from a human donor with alopecia areata.

This clone has at least ten counts. The V and J genes are TRBV4-3 and TRBJ2-3, with D possibly matching TRBD1 (6 bases). The CDR3 is 16 amino acids. Germline CDR1 LGHNA, CDR2 YSLEER. The V gene lost 5 bases and the J gene lost 5 bases, with 20 bases spanning the gap. This chain's CDR3 is CASSKKTTGPGDTQYF. The CDR3 DNA follows: TGCGCCAGCAGCAAAAAAACAACAGGGCCCGGAGATACGCAGTATTTT.

The chain couples TRBV29-1 to TRBJ2-5, with 8 bases identical to TRBD1. The CDR3 is 16 residues long. Germline CDR1 is SQVTM and CDR2 is ANQGSEA. Losses at the gene ends were 1 base for V and 4 bases for J; bases not matched to a gene: 11. The CDR3 coding sequence is TGCAGCGTTGAAGCGCAGGGGGCCTTGATTGCAGAGACCCAGTACTTC. Encoded protein: CSVEAQGALIAETQYF.

This chain connects TRBV7-8 to TRBJ2-1, with 8 bases aligning to TRBD2. In germline, CDR1 is SGHVS, CDR2 FQNEAQ. V dropped 7 bases and J dropped 1; count of bases not matched to a gene: 9. The CDR3 has 16 amino acids. The CDR3 DNA reads TGTGCCAGCACCTCAAGCGGGAGAGGTTCCTACAATGAGCAGTTCTTC. Residues: CASTSSGRGSYNEQFF. Filled out from reference TRBV7-8 and TRBJ2-1, the complete variable domain reads GAGVSQSPRYKVAKRGQDVALRCDPISGHVSLFWYQQALGQGPEFLTYFQNEAQLDKSGLPSDRFFAERPEGSVSTLKIQRTQQEDSAVYLCASTSSGRGSYNEQFFGPGTRLTVL.

This clone has a handful of counts. The rearrangement links TRBV29-1 to TRBJ1-4; 7 bases line up with TRBD1. CDR1 and CDR2 from the germline V gene are SQVTM and ANQGSEA. The trim removed 2 bases at V and 6 bases at J, leaving 9 bases unmatched. There are 15 residues in the CDR3. In nucleotides, the CDR3 is TGCAGCGTTGAATACTTGGGCCAGGGGGATGAAAAACTGTTTTTT. Its protein product is CSVEYLGQGDEKLFF. Complete variable domain (other parts from reference TRBV29-1 and TRBJ1-4): SAVISQKPSRDICQRGTSLTIQCQVDSQVTMMFWYRQQPGQSLTLIATANQGSEATYESGFVIDKFPISRPNLTFSTLTVSNMSPEDSSIYLCSVEYLGQGDEKLFFGSGTQLSVL.

This clone was observed at least ten times. The chain has TRBV7-6 and TRBJ2-3, with D perhaps matching TRBD2 (6 bases). The CDR3 is made up of 14 amino acids. Trimming took 0 bases from V and 6 from J, leaving 10 bases between them. In germline, CDR1 is SGHVS, CDR2 FNYEAQ. CDR3 sequence reads: CASSLASGLDTQYF. The CDR3 coding sequence is TGTGCCAGCAGCTTAGCCAGCGGGCTTGATACGCAGTATTTT.

The V call is TRBV29-1, the J call TRBJ2-7, with D tentatively TRBD1 (6 bases). This CDR3 is 16 amino acids long. CDR1 SQVTM and CDR2 ANQGSEA come from the germline V gene. Trimming shortened V by 3 bases and J by 6 bases, and 24 bases separated the two germline ends. CDR3 nucleotide sequence: TGCAGCGTTGAGTATCTGGTAACAGGGAGTTACTCCGAGCAGTACTTC. This translates into CSVEYLVTGSYSEQYF.

This clone showed up just a few times. J is TRBJ2-2 and V is TRBV29-1; 10 nucleotides match TRBD1. CDR3 length equals 14 residues. After removal of 1 base from V and 7 bases from J, the junction contained 3 bases not matched to a gene. Germline assignment: CDR1 SQVTM and CDR2 ANQGSEA. The CDR3 DNA reads as TGCAGCGTTGAAGGACAGGGGGCCGGCGGGGAGCTGTTTTTT. Protein sequence: CSVEGQGAGGELFF.

CDR3 sequence reads: CASSQDPRLAGVEQYF. The CDR3 DNA is TGCGCCAGCAGCCAAGATCCCCGACTAGCGGGAGTCGAGCAGTACTTC. The gene calls are TRBV4-3 and TRBJ2-7; 12 nucleotides align to TRBD2. The CDR3 spans 16 residues. Losses at the gene ends were 0 bases for V and 6 bases for J; bases not matched to a gene: 6. CDR1 and CDR2 (germline): LGHNA, YSLEER.

The chain combines TRBV5-1 with TRBJ2-1; D is possibly TRBD1 (6 bases). V lost 3 bases and J 9 bases, leaving 16 bases between the germline ends. The CDR3 is made up of 14 amino acids. The germline gives CDR1 SGHRS, CDR2 YFSETQ. The CDR3 region is CASSSGTGLVEQFF. The CDR3 DNA is TGCGCCAGCAGCTCAGGAACAGGGTTGGTTGAGCAGTTCTTC.

This clone was counted a few times. The chain is built from TRBV6-4 and TRBJ2-7, with TRBD1 matching 8 bases. Per the germline V gene, CDR1 is MRHNA and CDR2 is SNTAGT. This CDR3 comprises 13 residues. The trim removed 6 bases at V and 5 bases at J, leaving 6 bases unmatched. The CDR3 loop reads CASSDRGVDEQYF. CDR3 in DNA: TGTGCCAGCAGCGACAGGGGTGTGGACGAGCAGTACTTC.

The genes are TRBV4-1 and TRBJ2-7; D might be TRBD2 (5 bases). Germline V gene lookup returns CDR1 MGHRA and CDR2 YSYEKL. The V gene lost 2 bases and the J gene lost 2 bases, with 13 bases spanning the gap. The CDR3 consists of 15 residues. CDR3 sequence (DNA): TGCGCCAGCAGCCAAACCCCCGGGGAAGCCTACGAGCAGTACTTC. Translated: CASSQTPGEAYEQYF.

This clone was seen more than once but under ten times. The rearrangement joins TRBV6-1 to TRBJ2-7; 13 bases map to TRBD2. V shed 8 bases, J shed 4 bases, and the junction held 5 bases outside the gene matches. The CDR3 contains 14 residues. Germline CDR1 MNHNS, CDR2 SASEGT. The CDR3 loop is CASDLGLAGYEQYF. CDR3 nucleotide sequence: TGTGCCAGCGACCTGGGACTAGCGGGATACGAGCAGTACTTC.

The chain couples TRBV29-1 to TRBJ2-2, with D unresolved. The V gene lost 4 bases and the J gene lost 0 bases, with 6 bases spanning the gap. Germline V CDR1 and CDR2: SQVTM, ANQGSEA. The CDR3 consists of 13 residues. CDR3 sequence: CSVVETNTGELFF. CDR3 DNA: TGCAGCGTTGTGGAGACGAACACCGGGGAGCTGTTTTTT.

This clone was seen more than once but under ten times. The chain joins TRBV2 to TRBJ2-1; perhaps D is TRBD1 or TRBD2 (6 bases each). The V and J ends lost 11 bases and 4 bases respectively, with 21 bases between them. CDR3 length equals 15 residues. Germline V lookup: CDR1 SNHLY, CDR2 FYNNEI. DNA of the CDR3: TGTGCCGGTAGGCTGCTAGGGGGAGGTTACAATGAGCAGTTCTTC. Translating gives CAGRLLGGGYNEQFF.